This is a list of T cell receptor beta chains from one sample in a study of response to subunit inactivated influenza vaccine. A single record per CDR3 protein comes from TCRdb applying MiXCR to the RT-PCR reads. This table has around 480,000 distinct CDR3 sequences, approximately 11% appearing once. Here the sequenced sample was PBMCs from blood, taken 40 to 50 days after vaccination. The receptors were gathered from a man between 45 and 60 years old who received an inactivated influenza vaccine. CDR3s include the opening cysteine and the closing phenylalanine or tryptophan. D genes are given only for firm matches. Size is omitted from some rows. Given values are once, few, many or a class for expanded clones.

v_call	j_call	d_call	clone_size	cdr3_nt	cdr3_aa
TRBV5-1	TRBJ1-4	TRBD1	many	TGCGCCAGCAGCCAACAGGGGGCGCAAAATGAAAAACTGTTTTTT	CASSQQGAQNEKLFF
TRBV5-6	TRBJ1-2	NA	many	TGTGCCAGCAGCCTGGAACAGCTCGGCTACACCTTC	CASSLEQLGYTF
TRBV12-3/TRBV12-4	TRBJ1-2	NA	NA	TGTGCCAGCAGTTTAGGAACAGCATCTAACTATGGCTACACCTTC	CASSLGTASNYGYTF
TRBV18	TRBJ2-1	TRBD2	few	TGTGCCAGCTCGCCTGGAGTAGCGGGAGGAAATGAGCAGTTCTTC	CASSPGVAGGNEQFF
TRBV14	TRBJ2-3	NA	NA	TGTGCCAGCAGCCCCTTCCAGGGGGGTGGAAGCACAGATACGCAGTATTTT	CASSPFQGGGSTDTQYF
TRBV4-3	TRBJ1-2	TRBD1	NA	TGCGCCAGCAGCTCGGACAGGGTGAGGGGCTACACCTTC	CASSSDRVRGYTF
TRBV29-1	TRBJ2-1	TRBD2	many	TGCAGCGTTCAACTCGGACTAGCGGGTTCCTACAATGAGCAGTTCTTC	CSVQLGLAGSYNEQFF
TRBV10-3	TRBJ2-1	TRBD2	NA	TGTGCCATCAGTTCAACTAGCGGGTTAACCAATGAGCAGTTCTTC	CAISSTSGLTNEQFF
TRBV12-3/TRBV12-4	TRBJ2-1	TRBD2	many	TGTGCCAGCAGAAGTAGCGGGGGGGCAAGGGGGGAGCAGTTCTTC	CASRSSGGARGEQFF
TRBV7-8	TRBJ2-2	NA	NA	TGTGCCAGCAGCTTAGCATCCGGGGTCGGCTTGAACACCGGGGAGCTGTTTTTT	CASSLASGVGLNTGELFF
TRBV6-6	TRBJ2-5	NA	few	TGTGCCAGCAGTTACCCCTCGGTTGGGGCCCAGTACTTC	CASSYPSVGAQYF
TRBV28	TRBJ1-2	TRBD1	NA	TGTGCCAGCAGTTCGACAGGGCTGGGGATAGCTAACTATGGCTACACCTTC	CASSSTGLGIANYGYTF
TRBV12-3/TRBV12-4	TRBJ1-2	NA	many	TGTGCCAGCAGTCCCCAGGGGCTGGTCTATGGCTACACCTTC	CASSPQGLVYGYTF
TRBV7-2	TRBJ2-7	TRBD2	many	TGTGCCAGCAGTTGGACTAGCGGGGGGGCCAGCGAGCAGTACTTC	CASSWTSGGASEQYF
TRBV20-1	TRBJ1-1	TRBD1	NA	TGCAGTGCCCCTGCCGGGACAGGACAAAACACTGAAGCTTTCTTT	CSAPAGTGQNTEAFF
TRBV10-3	TRBJ2-3	NA	few	TGTGCCATCAGCAAGGGACAAGGGGATACGCAGTATTTT	CAISKGQGDTQYF
TRBV11-2	TRBJ1-2	NA	few	TGTGCCAGCAGCCCCGCAGGAGGGGTGGACGGCTACACCTTC	CASSPAGGVDGYTF
TRBV7-9	TRBJ1-1	TRBD1	many	TGTGCCAGCAGCTCGACAGGGCGGACTGAAGCTTTCTTT	CASSSTGRTEAFF
TRBV7-2	TRBJ2-2	NA	NA	TGTGCCAGCAGCGTCCGGACTCCTCTCAGCACCGGGGAGCTGTTTTTT	CASSVRTPLSTGELFF
TRBV7-9	TRBJ2-7	NA	few	TGTGCCAGCAGGTCCCACGAGCAGTACTTC	CASRSHEQYF
TRBV7-8	TRBJ2-1	NA	few	TGTGCCAGCAGCTTAACCGGCGAGGGAGTCCCCTACAATGAGCAGTTCTTC	CASSLTGEGVPYNEQFF
TRBV7-2	TRBJ2-7	NA	NA	TGTGCCAGCAGCTTAGGGGGGGTCAGGGGAAACGAGCAGTACTTC	CASSLGGVRGNEQYF
TRBV2	TRBJ2-3	NA	NA	TGTGCCAGCATGGGCTCCCAGGATACGCAGTATTTT	CASMGSQDTQYF